Described below is a single T cell receptor (beta chain) sequence and its context. Its cognate antigen is unknown. Cells designated naive CD8 were CD45RO-negative and were positively selected for CCR7, with terminally differentiated effector memory CD45RA+ cells excluded. The sample originates from a study of shared clonotypes between healthy human individuals. The wider study: Donors consisted of two women and three men between 18 and 49. Study-level findings and limits: Sharing across a few donors was seen in around 5% of naive CD4 clonotypes. Clonotype sharing among donors was expected to depend on sequencing depth.

Sorted-subset replicate PCRs used roughly 210 ng of genomic DNA. This amount corresponded to about 30,000 T cell genomes. Using immunoSEQ multiplex PCR, the repertoire was profiled, and TCRdb retains in-frame clones only, with some absent. Of about 2 million clones listed, less than 95% are singletons. This CDR3 has 17 residues. Trimming removed 4 bases from V and 3 bases from J; junction bases left unmatched: 10. Germline V CDR1 and CDR2: LGHNA, YSLEER. The sample taken for sequencing was naive CD8+ T cells sorted from blood. V gene TRBV4-3 combines with J gene TRBJ2-1; 9 nucleotides line up with TRBD2. The source is a man younger than 35 in good health. The CDR3 protein is CASSPHRAGGRYNEQFF. CDR3 sequence (DNA): TGCGCCAGCAGCCCTCACCGGGCGGGAGGGCGCTACAATGAGCAGTTCTTC.